Below are 20 T cell receptor beta chains sequenced from a single sample in a study of blood T cell repertoires in COVID-19. Sequencing was performed with immunoSEQ multiplex PCR; in TCRdb, only in-frame clones are kept and a portion is missing. The sample includes approximately 360,000 clones, approximately 89% of them seen just once. Sequenced material: PBMCs or T cells enriched from blood (not recorded which). All receptors come from a man aged 40-49 years in a cohort exposed to, infected with or recovered from COVID-19 (not recorded which).

V and J are TRBV5-4 and TRBJ1-1, with 9 positions matching TRBD1. The CDR3 extends over 16 amino acids. J gave up 6 bases and V 4 bases, and 13 bases lay outside the gene matches. Germline loops: CDR1 SGHNT, CDR2 YYREEE (reference sequence). The CDR3 DNA is TGTGCCAGCAGCCCGCCGGGACAGGGAAGAGCGGCTGAAGCTTTCTTT. Its translation: CASSPPGQGRAAEAFF. Supplemented by reference TRBV5-4 and TRBJ1-1, the full variable domain reads ETGVTQSPTHLIKTRGQQVTLRCSSQSGHNTVSWYQQALGQGPQFIFQYYREEENGRGNFPPRFSGLQFPNYSSELNVNALELDDSALYLCASSPPGQGRAAEAFFGQGTRLTVV.

The table lists this clone with a count of one. The chain carries TRBV7-3 and TRBJ2-5, with TRBD1 matching 7 bases. The CDR3 sequence is 14 residues long. V dropped 5 bases and J dropped 3; count of bases not matched to a gene: 6. Germline V lookup: CDR1 SGHTA, CDR2 FQGTGA. DNA of the CDR3: TGTGCCAGCAGCCCGGAGACAGGGAAAGAGACCCAGTACTTC. Protein: CASSPETGKETQYF.

The J gene is TRBJ2-1, the V gene TRBV30; 11 positions match TRBD2. The CDR3 is made up of 14 amino acids. Germline trimming cut 5 bases from V and 9 bases from J; bases unmatched to any gene: 9. Per the germline V gene, CDR1 is GTSNPN and CDR2 is SVGIG (reference sequence). The DNA of the CDR3 is TGTGCCTGGGATAGCGGGAGGGCCGCTCTTGAGCAGTTCTTC. This encodes CAWDSGRAALEQFF.

This chain uses TRBV5-4 with TRBJ2-1; D gene ambiguous. The CDR3 sequence is 13 residues long. Germline CDR1 SGHNT, CDR2 YYREEE (reference sequence). The V gene lost 3 bases and the J gene lost 4 bases, with 8 bases spanning the gap. CDR3 protein: CASSSAGYNEQFF. For the CDR3, the DNA is TGTGCCAGCAGCTCGGCCGGGTACAATGAGCAGTTCTTC. The whole variable domain, filled in from reference TRBV5-4 and TRBJ2-1, reads ETGVTQSPTHLIKTRGQQVTLRCSSQSGHNTVSWYQQALGQGPQFIFQYYREEENGRGNFPPRFSGLQFPNYSSELNVNALELDDSALYLCASSSAGYNEQFFGPGTRLTVL.

The V call is TRBV11-2, the J call TRBJ2-5; D might be TRBD1 (6 bases). With 0 bases removed from V and 4 bases from J, the gap between germline ends came to 12 bases. The CDR3 sequence is 15 residues long. The germline V gene encodes CDR1 SGHAT and CDR2 FQNNGV. The CDR3 nucleotides are TGTGCCAGCAGCTTAGATGGGGGCGGTGGAGAGACCCAGTACTTC. Residues: CASSLDGGGGETQYF.

The rearrangement uses TRBV20-1 and TRBJ1-2; a weak D match, TRBD1 (6 bases). The CDR3 is 11 residues long. Germline lookup yields CDR1 DFQATT and CDR2 SNEGSKA (reference sequence). V dropped 1 base and J dropped 8 bases, with 8 bases sitting between them. CDR3 bases: TGCAGTGCTAGAGCCAGGGGAGGCTACACCTTC. Its translation is CSARARGGYTF.

The chain uses TRBV7-8 and TRBJ2-5; 12 positions agree with TRBD2. Germline loops: CDR1 SGHVS, CDR2 FQNEAQ. Trimming took 5 bases from V and 7 from J; bases not matched to a gene: 8. CDR3 size: 15 residues. The CDR3 loop is CASSPRLAGVGTQYF. The DNA of the CDR3 is TGTGCCAGCAGCCCCAGACTAGCGGGAGTCGGGACCCAGTACTTC.

This clone was observed once. CDR3 in DNA: TGCGCCAGCAGCCAAAGACAAAGCTCTGGAAACACCATATATTTT. Protein sequence: CASSQRQSSGNTIYF. The chain has TRBV4-1 and TRBJ1-3; D not certain. Germline assignment: CDR1 MGHRA and CDR2 YSYEKL. The V end was cut by 2 bases, the J end by 0 bases, with 8 bases between. CDR3 length: 15 residues.

V usage is TRBV28 and J usage is TRBJ2-7; D uncertain. The CDR3 length is 15 residues. With 2 bases removed from V and 7 bases from J, the gap between germline ends came to 18 bases. The germline CDR1 and CDR2 sequences are MDHEN and SYDVKM. The DNA for the CDR3 is TGTGCCAGCAGTTTAGGTTCAGCCGGGTTTCGAGAGCAGTACTTC. This codes for CASSLGSAGFREQYF.

The J gene is TRBJ2-5, the V gene TRBV18; 10 bases match TRBD2. V lost 5 bases to trimming and J lost 5 bases; unmatched junction nucleotides: 8. Germline V lookup: CDR1 KGHSH, CDR2 LQKENI. This CDR3 has 15 amino acids. The CDR3 coding sequence is TGTGCCAGCTCAATAAGCGGGAGGGCCCTTGAGACCCAGTACTTC. This gives the protein CASSISGRALETQYF.

This clone occurred once. The gene calls are TRBV2 and TRBJ2-5, with unresolved D. Trimming shortened V by 6 bases and J by 3 bases, and 11 bases separated the two germline ends. This CDR3 is 13 amino acids long. Germline V CDR1 and CDR2: SNHLY, FYNNEI. In DNA form, the CDR3 reads TGTGCCAGCAGCCTTGAGAAAGAAGAGACCCAGTACTTC. Protein product: CASSLEKEETQYF.

The rearrangement uses TRBV19 and TRBJ2-7, with D possibly matching TRBD2 (5 bases). The CDR3 contains 13 residues. Deletions cut 4 bases from V and 3 bases from J, with 10 bases between. The germline gives CDR1 LNHDA, CDR2 SQIVND (reference sequence). The CDR3 region is CASSRGDYYEQYF. The CDR3 DNA follows: TGTGCCAGTAGTAGGGGAGACTACTACGAGCAGTACTTC.

The rearrangement links TRBV10-3 to TRBJ2-5; D is possibly TRBD2 (6 bases). V dropped 8 bases and J dropped 5 bases, with 15 bases sitting between them. The germline CDR1 and CDR2 sequences are ENHRY and SYGVKD. The CDR3 length is 13 residues. The CDR3 reads CAIGGFSTETQYF. The CDR3 nucleotides are TGTGCCATCGGGGGGTTTAGCACGGAGACCCAGTACTTC.

V and J are TRBV28 and TRBJ2-1, with 8 bases aligning to TRBD1. Looked up from germline, CDR1 is MDHEN and CDR2 is SYDVKM. The V and J ends lost 6 bases and 3 bases, in that order; junction bases with no gene match: 7. The CDR3 runs 15 residues. In DNA, the CDR3 is TGTGCCAGCAGCGTAGGGACAGGAGGCTACAATGAGCAGTTCTTC. This codes for CASSVGTGGYNEQFF.

The gene calls are TRBV15 and TRBJ2-3; 10 bases agree with TRBD2. The CDR3 covers 16 residues. V lost 1 base, J lost 0 bases, and 1 base stayed unmatched. Germline lookup yields CDR1 LNHNV and CDR2 YYDKDF (reference sequence). CDR3 DNA: TGTGCCACCAGCAGAGGACTAGCGGGCAGCACAGATACGCAGTATTTT. Encoded protein: CATSRGLAGSTDTQYF.

This clone was recorded only once. This chain uses TRBV28 with TRBJ1-2; 10 bases line up with TRBD1. The CDR3 length is 13 residues. CDR1 and CDR2 (germline): MDHEN, SYDVKM. The junction had 5 bases not matched to a gene; V was cut back by 5 bases and J by 8 bases. The CDR3 DNA reads as TGTGCCAGCAGTCCGGGGACAGGGGTGGGCTACACCTTC. It yields the protein CASSPGTGVGYTF.

V is TRBV27 and J is TRBJ1-2; 7 nucleotides line up with TRBD1. Germline CDR1 reads MNHEY; CDR2 reads SMNVEV (reference sequence). The CDR3 runs to 14 residues. The ends lost 3 bases at V and 7 bases at J; junction bases unmatched: 8. CDR3 in DNA: TGTGCCAGCAGTTTCAAGCAGGGGGATACTGGCTACACCTTC. Residues: CASSFKQGDTGYTF.

V gene TRBV6-4 combines with J gene TRBJ2-1; D may be TRBD2 (6 bases). CDR1 is MRHNA, CDR2 SNTAGT, per germline. Trimming removed 0 bases at V and 6 bases at J, with 12 bases between. The CDR3 has 15 residues. CDR3 residues: CASSDSGAGINEQFF. For the CDR3, the DNA is TGTGCCAGCAGTGACTCAGGAGCGGGTATCAATGAGCAGTTCTTC.

V is TRBV10-3 and J is TRBJ2-2, with 9 bases matching TRBD2. Germline trimming cut 8 bases from V and 2 bases from J; bases unmatched to any gene: 3. Per the germline V gene, CDR1 is ENHRY and CDR2 is SYGVKD. The CDR3 totals 14 residues. CDR3 nucleotide sequence: TGTGCCATCCGGACTAGCGCCAACACCGGGGAGCTGTTTTTT. This translates into CAIRTSANTGELFF.

DNA of the CDR3: TGTGCCAGCAGTCCTCCGGGACAGGGTAACAATCAGCCCCAGCATTTT. Residues: CASSPPGQGNNQPQHF. V gene TRBV6-6 combines with J gene TRBJ1-5; 9 bases align to TRBD1. Germline lookup yields CDR1 MNHNY and CDR2 SVGAGI (reference sequence). J lost 3 bases, V lost 5 bases, and 8 bases had no gene match. The length of the CDR3 is 16 residues.